This T cell receptor beta chain came from a study of cytomegalovirus exposure and HLA in healthy donors. PCR amplification relied on 60 Vbeta primers (plus 13 Jbeta primers). Sequencing used immunoSEQ multiplex PCR; TCRdb keeps in-frame clones, though not all of them. The table has some 200,000 clones, over 70% seen once. General study points: Most TCRs appeared rarely, but some public TCRs recurred in many donors. Both high specificity and high sensitivity reportedly marked the classifier's diagnosis of cytomegalovirus status. Links to common viral pathogens appeared, in a later analysis, for several of the most significant clusters. It has been reported that TCR beta sequences accurately predicted the HLA-A and HLA-B alleles of most subjects.

Germline assignment: CDR1 MGHRA and CDR2 YSYEKL. Trimming left V 0 bases short and J 2 bases short, with 17 bases between. The CDR3 is 17 amino acids. Note on this clone: Its antigen remains unknown.

This TCR was sampled from a woman aged 25 to 39 in good health and CMV-seronegative. The chain joins TRBV4-1 to TRBJ2-7; D is unclear. Sequenced material: PBMCs. CDR3 protein: CASSQDAATLPPYEQYF. CDR3 DNA sequence: TGCGCCAGCAGCCAAGATGCGGCAACCTTGCCCCCCTACGAGCAGTACTTC.